The clone carrying this T cell receptor (beta chain) appeared a few times. This entry belongs to a study of blood T cell repertoires in COVID-19. Background on the study: The cDNA or gDNA used as material had been derived from T cells, B-cell-depleted T cells, or PBMCs.

Assay: immunoSEQ multiplex PCR; the TCRdb copy retains only in-frame clones and omits some. This sample has some 170,000 clones, with approximately 85% found just once. CDR1 is SGHTA, CDR2 FQGNSA, per germline. This CDR3 comprises 14 residues. The V gene lost 5 bases and the J gene lost 2 bases, with 12 bases spanning the gap. The chain employs TRBV7-2 and TRBJ1-2; D is perhaps TRBD1 (6 bases). This TCR came from an older woman with acute or convalescent COVID-19. Sample: peripheral blood. This chain's CDR3 is CASSPGTSNYGYTF. The DNA for the CDR3 is TGTGCCAGCAGCCCCGGGACATCAAACTATGGCTACACCTTC.